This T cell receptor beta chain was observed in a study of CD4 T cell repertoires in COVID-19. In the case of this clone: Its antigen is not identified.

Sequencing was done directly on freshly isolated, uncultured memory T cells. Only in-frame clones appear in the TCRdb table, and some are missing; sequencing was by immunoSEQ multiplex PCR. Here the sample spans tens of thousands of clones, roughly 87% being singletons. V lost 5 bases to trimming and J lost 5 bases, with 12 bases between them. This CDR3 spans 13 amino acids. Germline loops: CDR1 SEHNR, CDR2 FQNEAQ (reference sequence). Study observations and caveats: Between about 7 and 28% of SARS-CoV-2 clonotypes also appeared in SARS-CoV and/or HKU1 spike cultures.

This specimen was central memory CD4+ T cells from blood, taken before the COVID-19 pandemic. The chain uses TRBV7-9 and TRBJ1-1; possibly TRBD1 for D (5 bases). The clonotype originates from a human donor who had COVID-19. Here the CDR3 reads CASSLWRGTEAFF. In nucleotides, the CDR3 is TGTGCCAGCAGCCTATGGAGGGGTACTGAAGCTTTCTTT.